These 7 T cell receptor beta chains were sequenced from one sample in a study of blood T cells in healthy people across ages. Sample-barcoded 5' priming and a J-beta primer mix drove a second PCR of about 6 to 12 cycles. MiXCR, run by TCRdb on the 5' RACE reads, gives a single entry per CDR3 protein. The sample has hundreds of thousands of distinct CDR3 sequences, roughly 50% seen once. The sample comprised blood. These receptors came from a man in his fifties or sixties in good health.

This chain links TRBV5-1 with TRBJ2-5; 7 bases are shared with TRBD1. Germline V gene sequence: CDR1 SGHRS, CDR2 YFSETQ. This CDR3 contains 16 residues. V trimming: 4 bases; J trimming: 1 base; junction bases outside the gene matches: 10. The CDR3 sequence is CASSPTGQRIQETQYF. CDR3 nucleotide sequence: TGCGCCAGCAGCCCTACGGGACAGCGGATCCAAGAGACCCAGTACTTC.

The rearrangement links TRBV12-3 or TRBV12-4 to TRBJ1-5; tentative D call: TRBD1 (5 bases). This CDR3 spans 14 amino acids. The V and J ends lost 7 bases and 4 bases respectively, with 14 bases between them. For the CDR3, the DNA is TGTGCCAGCAATAATCAGGGAAGTAATCAGCCCCAGCATTTT. Amino acids: CASNNQGSNQPQHF.

The chain employs TRBV29-1 and TRBJ2-3, with 10 bases that match TRBD2. Germline loops: CDR1 SQVTM, CDR2 ANQGSEA. The V gene end was trimmed by 2 bases and the J gene end by 3 bases; junction bases not matched to a gene: 5. The CDR3 length is 15 residues. The CDR3 spells CSVEPAGGQTDTQYF. In DNA form, the CDR3 reads TGCAGCGTTGAACCAGCGGGGGGGCAGACAGATACGCAGTATTTT.

The V call is TRBV20-1, the J call TRBJ2-1; 9 bases agree with TRBD1. CDR1 is DFQATT and CDR2 is SNEGSKA in the germline V gene (reference sequence). The CDR3 has 13 residues. The trim removed 3 bases at V and 9 bases at J, leaving 6 bases unmatched. This CDR3 is CSARGQGLSEQFF. The CDR3 DNA sequence: TGCAGTGCTAGGGGACAGGGACTTAGTGAGCAGTTCTTC.

The CDR3 protein is CASSLRQGPVNEKLFF. The CDR3 DNA is TGTGCCAGCAGCTTACGGCAGGGGCCAGTTAATGAAAAACTGTTTTTT. This chain uses TRBV7-9 with TRBJ1-4; a possible D gene is TRBD1 (6 bases). The V and J ends lost 2 bases and 4 bases respectively, with 14 bases between them. CDR3 length equals 16 residues. The germline V gene has CDR1 SEHNR and CDR2 FQNEAQ (reference sequence).

This clonotype was picked up a small number of times. This chain joins TRBV20-1 and TRBJ2-7, with D tentatively TRBD1 or TRBD2 (5 bases each). Germline assignment: CDR1 DFQATT and CDR2 SNEGSKA (reference sequence). The CDR3 runs 14 residues. Trimming stripped 3 bases from V and 0 bases from J, with 12 bases between. DNA for the CDR3: TGCAGTGCTAGGGGGACCGTGAGCTCCTACGAGCAGTACTTC. Translation gives CSARGTVSSYEQYF.

This sequence joins TRBV7-8 and TRBJ2-2, with 15 bases lining up with TRBD2. Looked up from germline, CDR1 is SGHVS and CDR2 is FQNEAQ. V shed 1 base, J shed 3 bases, and the junction held 3 bases outside the gene matches. This CDR3 has 18 amino acids. CDR3 sequence reads: CASSLGGTSGGYTGELFF. CDR3 nucleotides: TGTGCCAGCAGCTTAGGCGGGACTAGCGGGGGGTACACCGGGGAGCTGTTTTTT.